These 18 T cell receptor beta chains came from one sample sequenced in a study of blood T cell repertoires in COVID-19 (dated by TCRdb to 2020 to 2021). Library prep was done by the immunoSEQ multiplex PCR assay. Not all clones reach the TCRdb copy of this immuneACCESS table, which keeps in-frame sequences only. Checked studies attribute under half of the gap to unresolved V genes and leave the rest unexplained. This sample lists fewer than 95,000 clones; 74% were detected once. Just under 4% of the sample lies in the top ten. Sequencing was carried out using peripheral blood. These receptors were collected from a man in his sixties or seventies with COVID-19, enrolled during active disease.

This sequence joins TRBV3-1 (or the pseudogene TRBV3-2) and TRBJ1-2; no clear D. The V end lost 1 base, the J end lost 1 base, and 7 bases lay between the germline ends. CDR3 size: 14 residues. The germline V gene has CDR1 LGHDT and CDR2 YNNKEL (reference sequence). CDR3 sequence: CASSQGASNYGYTF. DNA of the CDR3: TGTGCCAGCAGCCAAGGGGCGAGTAACTATGGCTACACCTTC.

The chain combines TRBV6-2 or TRBV6-3 with TRBJ2-7, with D unclear. This CDR3 comprises 14 residues. The V end lost 6 bases, the J end lost 0 bases, and 12 bases lay between the germline ends. Germline V lookup: CDR1 MNHEY, CDR2 SVGEGT. This CDR3 is CASSWSWSSYEQYF. CDR3 coding DNA: TGTGCCAGCAGCTGGTCCTGGAGCTCCTACGAGCAGTACTTC.

This chain joins TRBV3-1 (or the pseudogene TRBV3-2) and TRBJ2-7; D is possibly TRBD2 (5 bases). V was clipped by 3 bases and J by 2 bases, with 20 bases between them. This CDR3 has 17 amino acids. Germline V gene lookup returns CDR1 LGHDT and CDR2 YNNKEL (reference sequence). The CDR3 sequence: CASSHHPGNTGTYEQYF. DNA of the CDR3: TGTGCCAGCAGCCATCACCCCGGGAACACCGGAACCTACGAGCAGTACTTC.

This chain uses TRBV5-4 with TRBJ1-2, with TRBD1 as a possible D gene (6 bases). The CDR3 loop spans 14 amino acids. V lost 1 base and J lost 2, with 9 bases in between. CDR1 is SGHNT, CDR2 YYREEE, per germline (reference sequence). This CDR3 is CASSLPGGNYGYTF. The CDR3 region has the DNA TGTGCCAGCAGCTTGCCGGGGGGCAACTATGGCTACACCTTC.

V usage is TRBV30 and J usage is TRBJ1-1, with TRBD1 matching 9 bases. With V trimmed by 5 bases and J by 1 base, 2 bases remained unmatched. The CDR3 is 13 amino acids. The germline gives CDR1 GTSNPN, CDR2 SVGIG (reference sequence). The CDR3 DNA reads as TGTGCCTGGGGGGGACAGGGGAACACTGAAGCTTTCTTT. Its protein is CAWGGQGNTEAFF.

The rearrangement joins TRBV5-4 to TRBJ2-5, with D unclear. This CDR3 is 14 amino acids long. The germline gives CDR1 SGHNT, CDR2 YYREEE (reference sequence). V gave up 3 bases and J gave up 1 base, with 10 bases separating them. In nucleotides, the CDR3 is TGTGCCAGCAGCTCCGGTAAAATCCAAGAGACCCAGTACTTC. Its translation is CASSSGKIQETQYF.

The chain is built from TRBV5-5 and TRBJ2-1, with D tentatively TRBD2 (5 bases). V was clipped by 4 bases and J by 0 bases, with 11 bases between them. Per the germline V gene, CDR1 is SGHKS and CDR2 is YYEKEE (reference sequence). The CDR3 contains 15 residues. The CDR3 region has the DNA TGTGCCAGCAGCCAACTAGTTAGCTCCTACAATGAGCAGTTCTTC. Protein product: CASSQLVSSYNEQFF.

J is TRBJ1-1 and V is TRBV5-1; 8 nucleotides agree with TRBD1. This CDR3 has 13 amino acids. CDR1 is SGHRS and CDR2 is YFSETQ in the germline V gene. V lost 7 bases and J lost 1; bases outside the gene matches: 3. CDR3 in amino acids: CASRQGWNTEAFF. The CDR3 DNA follows: TGCGCCAGCCGACAGGGGTGGAACACTGAAGCTTTCTTT.

The V and J genes are TRBV4-3 and TRBJ2-7, with 7 bases fitting TRBD1. The CDR3 is 15 residues long. Germline V gene sequence: CDR1 LGHNA, CDR2 YSLEER. Trimming at V came to 0 bases and at J to 6 bases, leaving 8 bases not matched to a gene. The CDR3 DNA reads as TGCGCCAGCAGCCAAGATCGGTCCCAGGGGGTCGAGCAGTACTTC. Its translation: CASSQDRSQGVEQYF.

The chain recombines TRBV29-1 with TRBJ2-7, with a weak D call TRBD1 (6 bases). CDR1 SQVTM and CDR2 ANQGSEA come from the germline V gene. The V gene lost 8 bases and the J gene lost 4 bases, with 18 bases spanning the gap. The length of the CDR3 is 13 residues. This CDR3 is CSTSTGSMYEQYF. The CDR3 DNA reads TGCAGCACTTCTACAGGGTCAATGTACGAGCAGTACTTC.

This sequence joins TRBV9 and TRBJ2-7; 10 nucleotides match TRBD2. The CDR3 contains 15 residues. Trimming removed 0 bases from V and 9 bases from J; junction bases left unmatched: 9. Per germline, CDR1 SGDLS and CDR2 YYNGEE. The CDR3: CASSVGTSGVYVQYF. CDR3 nucleotides: TGTGCCAGCAGCGTAGGTACTAGCGGGGTTTATGTGCAGTACTTC.

The chain combines TRBV19 with TRBJ1-5; TRBD1 aligns across 12 bases. Germline CDR1 is LNHDA and CDR2 is SQIVND (reference sequence). This CDR3 spans 16 amino acids. After removal of 4 bases from V and 7 bases from J, the junction contained 8 bases not matched to a gene. CDR3 in DNA: TGTGCCAGTAGTAACCGGGACAGGGGGCTGGAGCAGCCCCAGCATTTT. Residues: CASSNRDRGLEQPQHF.

The table lists this clone with a few counts. This chain links TRBV18 with TRBJ1-2; a possible D gene is TRBD1 (6 bases). Germline CDR1 KGHSH, CDR2 LQKENI. Trimming stripped 3 bases from V and 6 bases from J, with 11 bases between. CDR3 size: 13 residues. The CDR3 is CASSPRQEDGYTF. CDR3 in DNA: TGTGCCAGCTCACCGAGACAGGAGGATGGCTACACCTTC.

V gene TRBV12-3 or TRBV12-4 combines with J gene TRBJ1-2; D perhaps matches TRBD1 (6 bases). Trimming cost V 6 bases and J 4 bases, with 12 bases left between them. The CDR3 consists of 13 residues. As DNA, the CDR3 is TGTGCCAGCAGCGTAGACAGGTCCTATGGCTACACCTTC. Its protein is CASSVDRSYGYTF.

This chain links TRBV19 with TRBJ2-3; 9 positions match TRBD2. Germline assignment: CDR1 LNHDA and CDR2 SQIVND (reference sequence). The V and J ends lost 3 bases and 2 bases, in that order; junction bases with no gene match: 21. The CDR3 consists of 21 residues. The chain's CDR3 is CASSIRLAGVVIKSYTDTQYF. The DNA for the CDR3 is TGTGCCAGTAGTATTCGATTAGCGGGAGTGGTGATCAAGTCCTACACAGATACGCAGTATTTT.

This chain links TRBV3-1 (or the pseudogene TRBV3-2) with TRBJ1-1; D gene uncertain. The V end lost 1 base, the J end lost 0 bases, and 6 bases lay between the germline ends. This CDR3 has 14 amino acids. Germline V gene lookup returns CDR1 LGHDT and CDR2 YNNKEL (reference sequence). The CDR3 here is CASSQVGMNTEAFF. The CDR3 nucleotides read TGTGCCAGCAGCCAAGTCGGGATGAACACTGAAGCTTTCTTT.

This chain joins TRBV11-3 and TRBJ2-2; possible D gene TRBD2, 5 bases. The CDR3 has 13 amino acids. The V gene lost 5 bases and the J gene lost 6 bases, with 10 bases spanning the gap. Germline CDR1 SGHNT, CDR2 YENEEA. The CDR3 is CASSPHGAGELFF. The DNA for the CDR3 is TGTGCCAGCAGCCCCCACGGGGCCGGGGAGCTGTTTTTT.

The rearrangement links TRBV6-5 to TRBJ1-1; 7 bases line up with TRBD1. With 6 bases clipped from V and 5 bases from J, the junction kept 9 bases outside the gene matches. The CDR3 is made up of 14 amino acids. CDR1 MNHEY and CDR2 SVGAGI come from the germline V gene. The CDR3 loop is CASRTGVRWTEAFF. CDR3 sequence (DNA): TGTGCCAGCAGAACAGGGGTAAGATGGACTGAAGCTTTCTTT.